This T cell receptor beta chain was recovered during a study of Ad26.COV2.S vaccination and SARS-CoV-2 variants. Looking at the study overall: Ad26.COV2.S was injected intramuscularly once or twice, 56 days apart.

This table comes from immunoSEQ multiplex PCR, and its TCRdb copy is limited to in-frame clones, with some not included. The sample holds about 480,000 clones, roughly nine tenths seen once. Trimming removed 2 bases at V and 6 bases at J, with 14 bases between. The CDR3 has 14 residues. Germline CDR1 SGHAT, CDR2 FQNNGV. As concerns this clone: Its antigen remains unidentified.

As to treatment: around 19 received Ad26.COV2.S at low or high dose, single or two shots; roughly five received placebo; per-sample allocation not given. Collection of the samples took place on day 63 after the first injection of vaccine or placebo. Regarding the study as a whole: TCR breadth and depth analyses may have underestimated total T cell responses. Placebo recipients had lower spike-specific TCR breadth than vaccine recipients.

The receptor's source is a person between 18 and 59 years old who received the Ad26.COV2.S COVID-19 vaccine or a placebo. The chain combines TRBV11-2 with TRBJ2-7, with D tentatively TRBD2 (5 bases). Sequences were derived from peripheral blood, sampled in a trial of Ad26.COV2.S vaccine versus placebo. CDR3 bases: TGTGCCAGCAGCTTACTGTCCGGGGTACGCGAGCAGTACTTC. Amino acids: CASSLLSGVREQYF.